One T cell receptor (beta chain) is described in this entry. This clonotype appeared many times. Its antigen is unknown. It has no much larger one-base neighbor in the sample; base qualities were not kept. The data stem from a study of neurological immune-mediated disorders (dated by TCRdb to between 2017 and 2020). With regard to the full study: Of the roughly 34 multiple sclerosis patients, around 30 had relapsing-remitting MS and 3 had secondary progressive MS. Using UMI-based sequencing, the study compared peripheral blood TCR-beta repertoires from patients with HTLV-I-associated myelopathy (HAM/TSP), patients with multiple sclerosis, and healthy controls. Alongside PBMC samples, the set of some 100 TCR-beta libraries contained longitudinal samples, technical triplicates, and paired CD4+ and CD8+ T-cell subsets that had been sorted. The cohort included some 70 subjects: some 14 with HAM/TSP, about 34 with multiple sclerosis, and around 20 healthy controls. Summary of the overall study and its limitations: No association of the MS cluster with clinical or MRI features was observed, and the need for larger cohorts was stated by the authors. TCR clonal expansion was highest in HAM/TSP patients and lowest in MS patients, with MS patients falling below even healthy controls. In a phylogenetic analysis, the repertoires of 18 out of 34 MS patients fell into a single cluster of related CDR3 sequences, pointing to a possible signature at the repertoire level. No identical CDR3 amino acid sequences were found to be shared among expanded clones across subjects, suggesting that TCR-beta repertoires were private in all groups.

For the unsorted PBMC libraries, 2 million PBMCs were stored in RNAlater at -80 degrees C until RNA extraction and were used to generate the libraries. The multiple sclerosis patients were enrolled in a US clinical protocol that used magnetic resonance imaging to evaluate disease progression. Peripheral blood underwent Ficoll-Hypaque density gradient centrifugation to isolate PBMCs, which were then cryopreserved in liquid nitrogen. Looking up the germline V gene (reference sequence) yields CDR1 DFQATT and CDR2 SNEGSKA. The CDR3 has 16 amino acids, counting the end cysteine and phenylalanine. Only the CDR3 DNA stays, 48 bases, in frame from base 1. A distance of 19 bases separates the germline ends of V and J, which lose 6 bases and 2 bases respectively. cDNA was synthesized by template-switch 5'RACE using a primer with a 10-nucleotide random unique molecular identifier that tagged each TCR transcript. Every sequencing run yielded over 190 million TCR-beta sequences covering 15-18 subjects. The RNeasy kit was used for extraction of total RNA. The KAPA Real-time Library Amplification kit was used to amplify TCR-beta VDJ regions with primers targeting the TCR constant region and the 5'RACE anchor. A first PCR added sample indexes and Illumina adaptors, after which a second PCR increased the library yield. The roughly 650 bp TCR product was size-selected on a 2% E-gel SizeSelection system after Ampure bead purification. Before pooling, libraries had their quality checked on a Bioanalyzer, their concentration measured with Qubit, and their quantity determined with the Kapa Library Quantification kit. Paired-end 2 x 150 bp sequencing of the libraries was performed on an Illumina HiSeq 2500. To increase sequence diversity, 25-30% phiX was spiked into each library pool. The paper's processing steps were these. The UMI-based MiGEC pipeline processed quality-filtered reads and removed over 80% of raw TCR sequences during error correction. IMGT germline references were used for aligning VDJ genes, and each clonotype was defined as a unique CDR3 amino acid sequence together with its V-J genes. VDJtools evaluated clonal expansion, Shannon diversity and CDR3 relatedness (CalcPairwiseDistances, ClusterSamples); CLCbio workbench built phylogenetic trees. Using coefficient-of-variation modelling across technical triplicates, the study counted a clone as expanded if it had at least 8 unique UMIs. TCRdb ran its own pipeline on the public reads, namely fastp trimming at Q25 and MiXCR clone calling, and kept in-frame beta chains. Rows matching on CDR3 protein sequence are summarized as one entry with the most common DNA and genes. These V and J calls rely on TCRdb rather than the paper's analysis. This sample holds 45,000 to 65,000 distinct CDR3 sequences; around 4.2% were observed only once. 2.9% of the sample is held by the ten biggest clonotypes.

The sequencing sample was made of PBMCs. The sequence came from a man aged 50 to 60 with multiple sclerosis. The chain was built from TRBV20-1 and TRBJ2-2, with no confident D gene call. The CDR3 in this case is CSAKGFKRYNTGELFF. The nucleotides are TGCAGTGCAAAGGGTTTTAAGCGTTATAACACCGGGGAGCTGTTTTTT.